A selection of T cell receptor beta chains follows, all from one sample in a study of blood T cell repertoires in COVID-19. The data were produced by immunoSEQ multiplex PCR, yet TCRdb's version contains in-frame clones alone and is incomplete. The profile shows 250,000 or so clones, around nine tenths of them singletons. The sequenced sample was PBMCs or T cells enriched from blood (not recorded which). Receptors were obtained from a woman between 45 and 65 years old who had recovered from COVID-19. Both conserved end residues are trimmed from each CDR3.

v_gene	j_gene	CDR3aa
TRBV29-1	TRBJ1-1	SVEGNTLQGMNTEAF
TRBV19	TRBJ1-1	ASTTRRTGNNTEAF
TRBV5-1	TRBJ2-1	ASSSGGLYNEQF
TRBV28	TRBJ2-7	ASRSGTGVVEQY
TRBV10-3	TRBJ2-1	ATQDRTNEQF
TRBV11-2	TRBJ1-1	ASNTFRGQNTEAF
TRBV5-1	TRBJ1-5	ASSFPKITGYSNQPQH
TRBV19	TRBJ2-7	ASSISWVQGNEQY
TRBV30	TRBJ2-1	AWSEFLAVRYNEQF
TRBV2	TRBJ1-2	ASSPQTGGYGYT
TRBV3-1/TRBV3-2	TRBJ1-4	ASSHPGPRGGEKLF
TRBV4-1	TRBJ2-7	ASSQEIRGYEQY
TRBV19	TRBJ1-1	ASSIQRTGYVVSTEAF
TRBV11-2	TRBJ2-7	ASSFLAGGPELEQY
TRBV5-1	TRBJ2-3	ASSLAPSGSGTDTQY
TRBV18	TRBJ2-5	ASSPGREQETQY
TRBV3-1/TRBV3-2	TRBJ2-1	ASSQGSGLTGYNEQF
TRBV5-4	TRBJ2-1	ASSLRTSGRYNEQF
TRBV9	TRBJ2-3	ASSVGDTQY
TRBV7-6	TRBJ2-7	ASSIRGGSSYEQY
TRBV19	TRBJ1-1	ASIRTGGFNTEAF
TRBV9	TRBJ2-1	ASSFLLAGGEQF
TRBV4-3	TRBJ2-3	ASSRSTRGATGATDTQY
TRBV27	TRBJ1-5	ASSWKGQGAQPQH
TRBV3-1/TRBV3-2	TRBJ2-7	ASSQEGGRASEQY
TRBV10-2	TRBJ2-2	ATQTGVSTGELF
TRBV27	TRBJ1-5	ASSYRVNQPQH
TRBV27	TRBJ2-7	ASSPPGGRGYEQY
TRBV6-2/TRBV6-3	TRBJ2-3	ASSYGGRTDTQY
TRBV28	TRBJ2-3	ASSPWTSGPSTDTQY
TRBV2	TRBJ2-7	ASSEDGTGYEQY
TRBV7-8	TRBJ1-1	ASSLAEGGRLRAF
TRBV5-1	TRBJ2-5	ASSPGLAGGMRQETQY
TRBV20-1	TRBJ2-3	SASTSGRAEDTQY
TRBV5-1	TRBJ2-2	ASSLPGLAAGELF
TRBV3-1/TRBV3-2	TRBJ2-7	ASSQEPSGNYEQY
TRBV5-4	TRBJ1-5	ASSFMNRPSNQPQH
TRBV19	TRBJ1-5	ASSIQGRGNQPQH
TRBV5-8	TRBJ2-3	ASSLRGTDTQY
TRBV7-9	TRBJ1-4	ASSSMAGVTNEKLF
TRBV6-5	TRBJ2-1	ASHRSTGDYNEQF
TRBV7-8	TRBJ2-5	ASSPQTGLSEETQY
TRBV5-1	TRBJ2-1	ASSLGGGPYNEQF
TRBV3-1/TRBV3-2	TRBJ2-3	ASSQVSGTDTQY
TRBV24-1	TRBJ2-3	ATRLTSGTDTQY